The source of this T cell receptor (beta chain) is a study of cytomegalovirus exposure and HLA in healthy donors. Comments on this clone: Its antigen is unknown.

Study conclusions and caveats: Most TCR beta V segments were productive about 90% or about 30% of the time in an earlier analysis. Most TCR sequences proved rare, with some public TCRs found in many donors.

Both 60 Vbeta primers and 13 Jbeta primers went into the PCR. TCRdb's table, derived via immunoSEQ multiplex PCR, lists solely in-frame clones and lacks some. The sample yields roughly 150,000 clones, roughly 80% seen once. The CDR3 is 14 amino acids. In germline, CDR1 is LNHDA, CDR2 SQIVND (reference sequence). This receptor was obtained from a man younger than 30 in good health and CMV-seropositive. This sequence joins TRBV19 and TRBJ2-5, with a tentative D call TRBD2 (6 bases). The closer fit of TRBJ2-7 to the DNA end suggests the J call may be wrong. The specimen sequenced was PBMCs. The CDR3 reads CASSSTGRNYEQYF. Here the CDR3 DNA reads TGTGCCAGTAGTAGCACCGGGAGAAACTACGAGCAGTACTTC.